This TCR beta chain is from a study of T cell responses to AZD1222 COVID-19 vaccine. TCRdb's table, derived via immunoSEQ multiplex PCR, lists solely in-frame clones and lacks some. The table lists 75,000 to 100,000 clones, approximately 87% of them singletons. In regard to this clone: The antigen is not known.

Study observations and caveats: At baseline, just a handful of AZD1222 recipients tested seropositive. Repertoire sampling happened only post peak T cell response. Researchers report vaccine-associated CD4 TCRs spanning spike, with dominance at 160-218 and 743-854.

Per the germline V gene, CDR1 is SGHTA and CDR2 is FQGTGA. The CDR3 has 15 residues. The V and J ends lost 3 bases and 7 bases respectively, with 16 bases between them. The specimen was peripheral blood, collected on day 0 of AZD1222 vaccination. The rearrangement links TRBV7-3 to TRBJ2-1; D unclear. The origin of this receptor is an adult in good health. The CDR3 sequence is CASSFGLAALNEQFF. The CDR3 DNA reads as TGTGCCAGCAGCTTCGGGCTTGCGGCCTTAAATGAGCAGTTCTTC.